The sequence of this TCR beta chain was determined in a study of response to subunit inactivated influenza vaccine. Study-level findings and limits: T cells newly recruited by each seasonal influenza vaccination are few, the authors suggested.

About this clonotype: What it recognizes is unknown.

V lost 7 bases and J 5 bases, leaving 14 bases between the germline ends. The CDR3 is 13 amino acids. TCRdb re-derived calls from the RT-PCR reads in MiXCR, one entry per CDR3 protein. The profile shows 450,000 to 550,000 distinct CDR3 sequences, 25% of them singletons. The V gene is TRBV12-3 or TRBV12-4, the J gene TRBJ2-5; either TRBD1 or TRBD2 may fit D (5 bases each). This sample comprised CD4+ T cells sorted from PBMCs, obtained 4 to 6 days after vaccination. The receptor was derived from a man aged 45 to 65 who received an inactivated influenza vaccine. The CDR3 nucleotides read TGTGCCAGCACCGAACAAGAGGGGGAGACCCAGTACTTC. Encoded protein: CASTEQEGETQYF.